This T cell receptor (beta chain) was captured in a study of T cell repertoires in cytomegalovirus infection. Study results and caveats: People with CMV and the relevant HLA were identified by cumulative public TCR beta family frequency. The ex vivo response showed dominance by HLA-C-restricted CMV-specific TCR beta clonotypes.

This CDR3 is built from 13 residues. Trimming pared 8 bases from V and 5 bases from J, leaving 16 bases between. The germline gives CDR1 MNHEY, CDR2 SVGEGT. On this clonotype itself: Its specificity is unknown.

Each CDR3 protein gets one entry after TCRdb re-called the reads with MiXCR. The sample records 250,000 or so distinct CDR3 sequences, 9% to 15% being singletons. The chain couples TRBV6-2 or TRBV6-3 to TRBJ2-7, with D tentatively TRBD1 or TRBD2 (5 bases each). The sequence was collected from a human donor in good health (CMV status not recorded). Some clones in this sample may be carry-over from other donors' samples. The sequenced sample consisted of PBMCs. CDR3 in amino acids: CASVGTTGDEQYF. The CDR3 DNA reads TGTGCCAGCGTCGGGACCACGGGCGACGAGCAGTACTTC.